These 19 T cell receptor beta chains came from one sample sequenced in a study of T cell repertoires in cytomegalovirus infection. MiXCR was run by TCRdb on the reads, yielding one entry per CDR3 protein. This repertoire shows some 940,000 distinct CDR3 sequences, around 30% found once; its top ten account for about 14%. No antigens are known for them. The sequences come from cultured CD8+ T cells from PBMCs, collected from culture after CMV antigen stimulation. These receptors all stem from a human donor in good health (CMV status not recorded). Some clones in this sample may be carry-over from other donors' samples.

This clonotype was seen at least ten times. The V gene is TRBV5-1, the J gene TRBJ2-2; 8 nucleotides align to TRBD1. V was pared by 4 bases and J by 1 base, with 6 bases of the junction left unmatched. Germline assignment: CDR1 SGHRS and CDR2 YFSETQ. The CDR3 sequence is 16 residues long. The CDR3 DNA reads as TGCGCCAGCAGCCCCCGGACAGGGATGAACACCGGGGAGCTGTTTTTT. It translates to CASSPRTGMNTGELFF.

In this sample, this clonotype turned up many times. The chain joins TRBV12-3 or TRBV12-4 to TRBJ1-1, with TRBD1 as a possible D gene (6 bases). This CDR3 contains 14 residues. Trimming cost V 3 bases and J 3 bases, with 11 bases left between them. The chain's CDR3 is CASSFLGGDTEAFF. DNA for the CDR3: TGTGCCAGCAGTTTTCTCGGGGGCGACACTGAAGCTTTCTTT.

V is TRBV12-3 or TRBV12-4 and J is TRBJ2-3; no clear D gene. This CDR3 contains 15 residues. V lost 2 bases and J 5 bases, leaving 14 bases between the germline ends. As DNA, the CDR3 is TGTGCCAGCAGTTTACTTCCCACTGCCGGAGATACGCAGTATTTT. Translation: CASSLLPTAGDTQYF.

The CDR3 is CASSQDLRSEAFF. The DNA for the CDR3 is TGCGCCAGCAGCCAAGATCTTCGTAGTGAAGCTTTCTTT. The gene calls are TRBV4-3 and TRBJ1-1; unclear D gene. CDR1 and CDR2 (germline): LGHNA, YSLEER. Trimming cost V 0 bases and J 7 bases, with 9 bases left between them. The CDR3 extends over 13 amino acids.

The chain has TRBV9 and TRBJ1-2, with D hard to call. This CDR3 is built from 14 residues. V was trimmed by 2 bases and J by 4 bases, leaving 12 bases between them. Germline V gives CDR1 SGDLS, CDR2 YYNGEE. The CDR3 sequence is CASSVDRAPYGYTF. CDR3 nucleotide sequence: TGTGCCAGCAGCGTCGATCGGGCACCCTATGGCTACACCTTC. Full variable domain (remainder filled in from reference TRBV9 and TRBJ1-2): DSGVTQTPKHLITATGQRVTLRCSPRSGDLSVYWYQQSLDQGLQFLIQYYNGEERAKGNILERFSAQQFPDLHSELNLSSLELGDSALYFCASSVDRAPYGYTFGSGTRLTVV.

The CDR3 DNA is TGTGCCAGCAGTTTCGCCCAGGAATTCAATCAGCCCCAGCATTTT. It encodes CASSFAQEFNQPQHF. The chain couples TRBV27 to TRBJ1-5; D call uncertain. Germline V gives CDR1 MNHEY, CDR2 SMNVEV (reference sequence). V lost 3 bases and J lost 3, with 12 bases in between. The CDR3 runs to 15 residues.

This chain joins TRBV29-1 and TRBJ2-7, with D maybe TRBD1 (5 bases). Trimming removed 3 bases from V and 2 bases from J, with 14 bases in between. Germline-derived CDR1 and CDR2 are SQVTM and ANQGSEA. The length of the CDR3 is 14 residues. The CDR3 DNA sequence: TGCAGCGTTGAGGAAAGGGGCCGTCCCTACGAGCAGTACTTC. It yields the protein CSVEERGRPYEQYF.

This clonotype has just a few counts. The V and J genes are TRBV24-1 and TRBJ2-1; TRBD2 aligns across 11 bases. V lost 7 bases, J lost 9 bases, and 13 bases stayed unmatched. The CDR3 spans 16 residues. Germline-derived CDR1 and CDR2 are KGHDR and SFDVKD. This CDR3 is CATSETSGVLVGEQFF. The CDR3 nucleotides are TGTGCCACCAGCGAGACTAGCGGGGTCCTCGTTGGTGAGCAGTTCTTC.

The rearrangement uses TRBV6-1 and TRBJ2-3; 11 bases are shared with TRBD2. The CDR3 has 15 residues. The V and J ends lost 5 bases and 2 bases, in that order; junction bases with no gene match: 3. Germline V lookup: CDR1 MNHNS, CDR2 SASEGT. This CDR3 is CASSRLAGTTDTQYF. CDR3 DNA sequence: TGTGCCAGCAGTCGACTAGCGGGGACCACAGATACGCAGTATTTT.

CDR3 residues: CASRGGQTYEQYV. Written as DNA, the CDR3 is TGTGCCAGCAGGGGGGGACAGACCTACGAGCAGTACGTC. The rearrangement joins TRBV28 to TRBJ2-7; D possibly corresponds to TRBD1 (7 bases). The CDR3 sequence is 13 residues long. Between the trimmed V and J ends, which lost 6 bases and 2 bases, there was a span of 11 bases. Per germline, CDR1 MDHEN and CDR2 SYDVKM.

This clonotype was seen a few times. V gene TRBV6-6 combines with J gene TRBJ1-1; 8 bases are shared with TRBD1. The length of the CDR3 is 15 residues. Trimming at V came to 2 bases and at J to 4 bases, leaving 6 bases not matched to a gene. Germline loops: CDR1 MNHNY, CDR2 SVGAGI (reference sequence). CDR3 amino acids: CASSYDRQGSTEAFF. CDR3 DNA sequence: TGTGCCAGCAGTTACGACCGACAGGGGAGCACTGAAGCTTTCTTT.

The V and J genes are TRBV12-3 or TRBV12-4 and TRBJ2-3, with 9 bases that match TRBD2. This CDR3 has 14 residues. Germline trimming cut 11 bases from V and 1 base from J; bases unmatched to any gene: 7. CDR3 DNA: TGTGCCTCTTGCGGGGGGGTGGGCACAGATACGCAGTATTTT. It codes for CASCGGVGTDTQYF.

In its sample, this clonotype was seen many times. The CDR3 reads CASSLVGTYNEQFF. For the CDR3, the DNA is TGTGCCAGCAGCTTGGTGGGTACCTACAATGAGCAGTTCTTC. The rearrangement links TRBV5-4 to TRBJ2-1; the D is unclear. The CDR3 extends over 14 amino acids. Trimming cost V 0 bases and J 2 bases, with 6 bases left between them. Germline CDR1 is SGHNT and CDR2 is YYREEE (reference sequence).

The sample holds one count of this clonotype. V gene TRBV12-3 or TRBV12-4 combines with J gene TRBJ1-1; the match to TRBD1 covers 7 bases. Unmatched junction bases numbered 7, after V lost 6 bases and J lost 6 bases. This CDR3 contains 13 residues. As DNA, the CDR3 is TGTGCCAGCAGGCAGGGGGATCTCGCTGAAGCTTTCTTT. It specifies CASRQGDLAEAFF.

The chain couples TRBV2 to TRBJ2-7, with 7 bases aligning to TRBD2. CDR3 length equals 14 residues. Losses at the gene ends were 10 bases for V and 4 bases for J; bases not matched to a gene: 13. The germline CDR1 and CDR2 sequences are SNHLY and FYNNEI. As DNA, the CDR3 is TGTGCCACCGGGTGGGAGGGGAATCGGTACGAGCAGTACTTC. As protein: CATGWEGNRYEQYF.

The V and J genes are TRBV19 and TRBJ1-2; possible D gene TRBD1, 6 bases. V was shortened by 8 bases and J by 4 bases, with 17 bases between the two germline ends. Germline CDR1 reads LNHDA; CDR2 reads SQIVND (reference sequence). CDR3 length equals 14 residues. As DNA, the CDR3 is TGTGCCAGTTACTCGGGACATCGTTTCTATGGCTACACCTTC. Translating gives CASYSGHRFYGYTF.

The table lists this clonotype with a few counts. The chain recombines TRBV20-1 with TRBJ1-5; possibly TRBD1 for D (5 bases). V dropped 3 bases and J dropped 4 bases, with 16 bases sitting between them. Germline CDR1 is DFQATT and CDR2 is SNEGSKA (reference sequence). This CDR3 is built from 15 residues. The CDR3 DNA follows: TGCAGTGCTAGCAAGGGGCCAGCCTTTAATCAGCCCCAGCATTTT. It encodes CSASKGPAFNQPQHF.

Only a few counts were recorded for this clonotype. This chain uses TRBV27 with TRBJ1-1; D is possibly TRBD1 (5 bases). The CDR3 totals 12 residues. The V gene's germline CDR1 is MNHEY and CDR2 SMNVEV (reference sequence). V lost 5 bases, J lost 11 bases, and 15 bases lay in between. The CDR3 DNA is TGTGCCAGCAGTATGACGTGGGGGGAGGCTTTCTTT. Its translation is CASSMTWGEAFF.

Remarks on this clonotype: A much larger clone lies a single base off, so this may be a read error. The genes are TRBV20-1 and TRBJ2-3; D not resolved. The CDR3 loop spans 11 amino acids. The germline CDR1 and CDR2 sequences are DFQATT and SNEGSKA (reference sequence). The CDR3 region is CGAEGTDTQYF. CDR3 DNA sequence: TGCGGTGCTGAGGGCACAGATACGCAGTATTTT.